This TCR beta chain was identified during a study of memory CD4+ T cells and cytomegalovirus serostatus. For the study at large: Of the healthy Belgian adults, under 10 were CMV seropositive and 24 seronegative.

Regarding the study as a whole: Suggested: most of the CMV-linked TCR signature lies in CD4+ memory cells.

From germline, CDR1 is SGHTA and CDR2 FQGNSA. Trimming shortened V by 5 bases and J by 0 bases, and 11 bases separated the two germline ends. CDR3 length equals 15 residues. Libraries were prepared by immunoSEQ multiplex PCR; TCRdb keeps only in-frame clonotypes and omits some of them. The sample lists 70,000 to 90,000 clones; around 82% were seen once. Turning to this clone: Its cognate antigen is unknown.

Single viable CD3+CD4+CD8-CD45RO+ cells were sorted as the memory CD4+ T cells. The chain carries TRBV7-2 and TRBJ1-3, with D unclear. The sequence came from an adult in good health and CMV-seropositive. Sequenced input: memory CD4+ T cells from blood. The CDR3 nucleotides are TGTGCCAGCAGCAGCTCACAGAGCTCTGGAAACACCATATATTTT. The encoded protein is CASSSSQSSGNTIYF.